This passage covers 30 T cell receptor beta chains from one sample sequenced in a study of cytomegalovirus exposure and HLA in healthy donors. PCR was performed using 60 Vbeta and 13 Jbeta primers. Only in-frame clones appear in the TCRdb table, and some are missing; sequencing was by immunoSEQ multiplex PCR. The profile shows some 140,000 clones, around 83% of them singletons. Sequencing was done on a sample of PBMCs. These receptors were taken from a male donor in good health and CMV-seropositive.

The rearrangement uses TRBV9 and TRBJ2-3; D not certain. The CDR3 sequence is 15 residues long. Per germline, CDR1 SGDLS and CDR2 YYNGEE. Trimming took 0 bases from V and 0 from J, leaving 8 bases between them. The chain's CDR3 is CASSVVHSSTDTQYF. The CDR3 coding sequence is TGTGCCAGCAGCGTAGTACATTCTAGCACAGATACGCAGTATTTT.

The rearrangement joins TRBV14 to TRBJ2-3; the D gene is possibly TRBD2 (6 bases). The V gene's germline CDR1 is SGHDN and CDR2 FVKESK. This CDR3 contains 18 residues. V dropped 0 bases and J dropped 0 bases, with 16 bases sitting between them. The CDR3 coding sequence is TGTGCCAGCAGCCAAGATTGGTTTTCGCGGGATAGCACAGATACGCAGTATTTT. Its protein is CASSQDWFSRDSTDTQYF.

V usage is TRBV5-8 and J usage is TRBJ2-3; a possible D gene is TRBD2 (6 bases). Trimming shortened V by 4 bases and J by 5 bases, and 17 bases separated the two germline ends. Looked up from germline, CDR1 is SGHTS and CDR2 is YDEGEE. The CDR3 spans 15 residues. The CDR3 nucleotides are TGTGCCAGCAGCCGGGCGGGGACGTTTCGAGATACGCAGTATTTT. This encodes CASSRAGTFRDTQYF.

As to this clone: Sequence at one end of the junction differs from germline and may be a read error. The rearrangement links TRBV7-7 to TRBJ2-1; TRBD1 matches at 9 bases. The CDR3 length is 14 residues. Germline V CDR1 and CDR2: SSHAT, FNYEAQ (reference sequence). Here the CDR3 DNA reads TGTGCTAGCAGCTTGGGACAGGGCTTCCATGAGCAGTTCTTC. Amino acids: CASSLGQGFHEQFF.

This clone showed up just a few times. The J gene is TRBJ2-7, the V gene TRBV21-1; the tabulated D call, TRBD1, remains unverified against the DNA. TRBV21-1 is annotated as a pseudogene. This CDR3 region has 19 residues. The CDR3 spells CASSKEGAGSGDSYYEQYF. In DNA form, the CDR3 reads TGTGCCAGCAGCAAAGAGGGGGCAGGGTCAGGGGACTCCTACTACGAGCAGTACTTC.

This chain uses TRBV12-2 with TRBJ2-1; the table assigns TRBD2, which was not confirmed against the DNA. TRBV12-2 constitutes a pseudogene. The length of the CDR3 is 17 residues. This chain's CDR3 is CASRLEGTSGTYNEQFF. In DNA, the CDR3 is TGTGCAAGTCGCTTAGAAGGGACTAGCGGAACCTACAATGAGCAGTTCTTC.

This clone was seen more than once but under ten times. V usage is TRBV11-2 and J usage is TRBJ2-1; 7 nucleotides align to TRBD2. CDR3 length: 12 amino acids. Trimming removed 3 bases from V and 10 bases from J; junction bases left unmatched: 3. Per germline, CDR1 SGHAT and CDR2 FQNNGV. CDR3 coding DNA: TGTGCCAGCAGCTTGGGGGGAGGGGAGCAGTTCTTC. Translating gives CASSLGGGEQFF.

V usage is TRBV21-1 and J usage is TRBJ1-3; TRBD1 is taken as the D call from the table, unchecked against the DNA. TRBV21-1 counts as a pseudogene. The CDR3 extends over 15 amino acids. This CDR3 is CASSNLDRAGNTIYF. For the CDR3, the DNA is TGTGCCAGCAGCAATTTGGACAGGGCTGGAAACACCATATATTTT.

This clone appeared once. The chain uses TRBV7-9 and TRBJ1-5; 8 bases map to TRBD1. The germline V gene encodes CDR1 SEHNR and CDR2 FQNEAQ (reference sequence). Unmatched junction bases numbered 6, after V lost 10 bases and J lost 4 bases. The CDR3 is made up of 13 amino acids. For the CDR3, the DNA is TGTGCCACGATGGACAGGGAAAATCAGCCCCAGCATTTT. This encodes CATMDRENQPQHF.

V usage is TRBV28 and J usage is TRBJ2-5; D possibly corresponds to TRBD2 (6 bases). The better agreement between TRBJ2-7 and the DNA end casts doubt on the J call. The CDR3 consists of 14 residues. CDR1 and CDR2 (germline): MDHEN, SYDVKM. This CDR3 reads CASSRGGSNYEQYF. The CDR3 region has the DNA TGTGCCAGCAGCCGTGGGGGGTCTAACTACGAGCAGTACTTC.

The sample holds one count of this clone. The chain combines TRBV7-2 with TRBJ2-3, with D perhaps TRBD2 (6 bases). Per the germline V gene, CDR1 is SGHTA and CDR2 is FQGNSA. CDR3 length: 15 amino acids. V dropped 2 bases and J dropped 1 base, with 10 bases sitting between them. CDR3 residues: CASSLNGGGTDTQYF. As DNA, the CDR3 is TGTGCCAGCAGCTTAAACGGGGGAGGCACAGATACGCAGTATTTT.

This clone occurred a few times. This chain links TRBV7-2 with TRBJ2-1; the match to TRBD2 covers 13 bases. The CDR3 loop spans 15 amino acids. The germline CDR1 and CDR2 sequences are SGHTA and FQGNSA. V was pared by 3 bases and J by 5 bases, with 1 base of the junction left unmatched. The CDR3 nucleotides read TGTGCCAGCAGCTTGACTAGCGGGGGGAACAATGAGCAGTTCTTC. This sequence encodes CASSLTSGGNNEQFF.

This clone was recorded only once. The gene calls are TRBV7-8 and TRBJ1-2, with D perhaps matching TRBD1 (6 bases). The V and J ends lost 5 bases and 7 bases respectively, with 14 bases between them. Germline V gives CDR1 SGHVS, CDR2 FQNEAQ. This CDR3 comprises 13 residues. Here the CDR3 DNA reads TGTGCCAGCAGCCCAGAGGGGGTGACTGGCTACACCTTC. Encoded protein: CASSPEGVTGYTF.

The V call is TRBV28, the J call TRBJ2-1; TRBD2 aligns across 8 bases. The CDR3 spans 16 residues. The V gene's germline CDR1 is MDHEN and CDR2 SYDVKM. The trim removed 0 bases at V and 1 base at J, leaving 2 bases unmatched. CDR3 sequence reads: CASSLWASGSYNEQFF. The CDR3 region has the DNA TGTGCCAGCAGTTTATGGGCTAGCGGGTCCTACAATGAGCAGTTCTTC. The complete variable domain, with remaining parts taken from reference TRBV28 and TRBJ2-1, reads DVKVTQSSRYLVKRTGEKVFLECVQDMDHENMFWYRQDPGLGLRLIYFSYDVKMKEKGDIPEGYSVSREKKERFSLILESASTNQTSMYLCASSLWASGSYNEQFFGPGTRLTVL.

Turning to this clone: A junction end diverges from the germline sequence, so it may reflect a read error. The rearrangement links TRBV7-6 to TRBJ2-3, with 9 bases identical to TRBD1. The germline V gene has CDR1 SGHVS and CDR2 FNYEAQ. CDR3 length equals 11 residues. The CDR3 region is CASGHRGPHDF. For the CDR3, the DNA is TGTGCCAGCGGACACAGGGGGCCGCATGATTTT. Full variable domain (outside the CDR3, taken from reference TRBV7-6 and TRBJ2-3): GAGVSQSPRYKVTKRGQDVALRCDPISGHVSLYWYRQALGQGPEFLTYFNYEAQQDKSGLPNDRFSAERPEGSISTLTIQRTEQRDSAMYRCASGHRGPHDFGPGTRLTVL.

This clone is a singleton in its sample. This sequence joins TRBV5-1 and TRBJ1-2; 9 nucleotides match TRBD1. Trimming at V came to 2 bases and at J to 4 bases, leaving 9 bases not matched to a gene. CDR3 size: 16 residues. Germline V lookup: CDR1 SGHRS, CDR2 YFSETQ. CDR3 nucleotides: TGCGCCAGCAGCTTACTTGCACAGGGGGCTCCCTATGGCTACACCTTC. This sequence encodes CASSLLAQGAPYGYTF.

The rearrangement uses TRBV19 and TRBJ2-5; 10 nucleotides align to TRBD2. J lost 6 bases, V lost 2 bases, and 6 bases had no gene match. The CDR3 extends over 15 amino acids. The germline V gene encodes CDR1 LNHDA and CDR2 SQIVND (reference sequence). CDR3 residues: CASSISGRAGQTQYF. The CDR3 DNA is TGTGCCAGTAGTATAAGCGGGAGGGCGGGTCAGACCCAGTACTTC. The full variable domain, rest sourced from reference TRBV19 and TRBJ2-5, is DGGITQSPKYLFRKEGQNVTLSCEQNLNHDAMYWYRQDPGQGLRLIYYSQIVNDFQKGDIAEGYSVSREKKESFPLTVTSAQKNPTAFYLCASSISGRAGQTQYFGPGTRLLVL.

V gene TRBV7-3 combines with J gene TRBJ2-7; 8 bases map to TRBD1. This CDR3 contains 14 residues. Germline V gives CDR1 SGHTA, CDR2 FQGTGA. The trim removed 5 bases at V and 6 bases at J, leaving 9 bases unmatched. CDR3 amino acids: CASSPGQEGPEQYF. For the CDR3, the DNA is TGTGCCAGCAGCCCGGGACAGGAGGGTCCCGAGCAGTACTTC.

The chain is built from TRBV29-1 and TRBJ2-7; the D gene is possibly TRBD2 (6 bases). Germline lookup yields CDR1 SQVTM and CDR2 ANQGSEA. V lost 4 bases to trimming and J lost 3 bases, with 16 bases between them. The CDR3 consists of 14 residues. Written as DNA, the CDR3 is TGCAGCGTTGCCGGGGACTTACAGAGCTACGAGCAGTACTTC. Its translation: CSVAGDLQSYEQYF.

The chain uses TRBV27 and TRBJ1-6, with 9 positions matching TRBD1. Germline V gene lookup returns CDR1 MNHEY and CDR2 SMNVEV (reference sequence). Losses at the gene ends were 5 bases for V and 11 bases for J; bases not matched to a gene: 7. The CDR3 contains 14 residues. CDR3 amino acids: CASSVGQGFAPLHF. The DNA of the CDR3 is TGTGCCAGCAGTGTAGGACAGGGGTTTGCACCCCTCCACTTT.

V gene TRBV2 combines with J gene TRBJ2-7; TRBD1 matches 10 bases. The germline CDR1 and CDR2 sequences are SNHLY and FYNNEI. V lost 2 bases, J lost 2 bases, and 3 bases stayed unmatched. The CDR3 is 15 amino acids. DNA for the CDR3: TGTGCCAGCAGTGAAAGGGACAGGGGTCCCTACGAGCAGTACTTC. This gives the protein CASSERDRGPYEQYF.

This clone was detected once. The chain links TRBV6-5 to TRBJ2-5, with 9 bases that match TRBD2. V was clipped by 1 base and J by 7 bases; unmatched bases: 7. This CDR3 comprises 15 residues. From germline, CDR1 is MNHEY and CDR2 SVGAGI. DNA for the CDR3: TGTGCCAGCAGTTACTGGCGGGAGGGACATGGGACCCAGTACTTC. This encodes CASSYWREGHGTQYF.

V is TRBV11-3 and J is TRBJ2-7, with a possible D match to TRBD1 (5 bases). Germline V CDR1 and CDR2: SGHNT, YENEEA. The CDR3 length is 14 residues. V was trimmed by 5 bases and J by 6 bases, leaving 17 bases between them. Here the CDR3 reads CASSRTRVSGEQYF. The DNA of the CDR3 is TGTGCCAGCAGCCGTACCAGGGTTTCGGGCGAGCAGTACTTC.

The CDR3 DNA reads as TGTGCCAGCAGCGTAGGAGGCTCTGAAGCTTTCTTT. Its protein is CASSVGGSEAFF. This chain connects TRBV9 to TRBJ1-1, with unresolved D. Germline loops: CDR1 SGDLS, CDR2 YYNGEE. This CDR3 region has 12 residues. V lost 0 bases, J lost 6 bases, and 6 bases lay in between.

The genes are TRBV11-2 and TRBJ1-5; D possibly corresponds to TRBD1 (6 bases). Germline-derived CDR1 and CDR2 are SGHAT and FQNNGV. The CDR3 is 14 amino acids. Trimming removed 1 base from V and 2 bases from J, with 6 bases in between. The DNA of the CDR3 is TGTGCCAGCAGCTTAGCAGGGGGCAATCAGCCCCAGCATTTT. It encodes CASSLAGGNQPQHF.

The V and J genes are TRBV5-1 and TRBJ1-3; 12 bases match TRBD1. The CDR3 loop spans 19 amino acids. V shed 4 bases, J shed 0 bases, and the junction held 11 bases outside the gene matches. CDR1 is SGHRS, CDR2 YFSETQ, per germline. The CDR3 nucleotides are TGCGCCAGCAGCCCGTCTGGGACAGGGGGCCTCCGCTCTGGAAACACCATATATTTT. Amino acid sequence: CASSPSGTGGLRSGNTIYF. Variable domain in full (rest from reference TRBV5-1 and TRBJ1-3): KAGVTQTPRYLIKTRGQQVTLSCSPISGHRSVSWYQQTPGQGLQFLFEYFSETQRNKGNFPGRFSGRQFSNSRSEMNVSTLELGDSALYLCASSPSGTGGLRSGNTIYFGEGSWLTVV.

The chain uses TRBV14 and TRBJ2-5; 9 bases are a match to TRBD2. Trimming at V came to 3 bases and at J to 2 bases, leaving 7 bases not matched to a gene. CDR1 is SGHDN, CDR2 FVKESK, per germline. The CDR3 sequence is 16 residues long. The CDR3 loop reads CASSHWASGDQETQYF. The DNA for the CDR3 is TGTGCCAGCAGCCATTGGGCTAGCGGGGATCAAGAGACCCAGTACTTC.

This clone appeared a single time. The DNA for the CDR3 is TGTGCCAGCAGCTGGCTTGGGGGCGTTGTTAGCAATCAGCCCCAGCATTTT. Its translation is CASSWLGGVVSNQPQHF. This rearrangement joins TRBV5-4 to TRBJ1-5, with D perhaps TRBD1 (6 bases). Trimming took off 3 bases at V and 0 bases at J, with 16 bases between the two ends. The CDR3 covers 17 residues. Per the germline V gene, CDR1 is SGHNT and CDR2 is YYREEE (reference sequence).

This chain links TRBV11-1 with TRBJ2-5; 8 bases line up with TRBD2. Trimming at V came to 5 bases and at J to 5 bases, leaving 13 bases not matched to a gene. The CDR3 sequence is 16 residues long. The germline V gene has CDR1 SGHAT and CDR2 FQDESV (reference sequence). CDR3 amino acids: CASSQRLASSPETQYF. The CDR3 DNA reads as TGTGCCAGCAGCCAGAGACTAGCGAGTTCGCCGGAGACCCAGTACTTC.

The chain combines TRBV9 with TRBJ1-1, with 10 bases identical to TRBD1. Trimming at V came to 4 bases and at J to 4 bases, leaving 7 bases not matched to a gene. CDR3 length equals 15 residues. Germline CDR1 reads SGDLS; CDR2 reads YYNGEE. The CDR3 loop reads CASSLTGQGTTEAFF. DNA for the CDR3: TGTGCCAGCAGCCTGACGGGACAGGGGACCACTGAAGCTTTCTTT.